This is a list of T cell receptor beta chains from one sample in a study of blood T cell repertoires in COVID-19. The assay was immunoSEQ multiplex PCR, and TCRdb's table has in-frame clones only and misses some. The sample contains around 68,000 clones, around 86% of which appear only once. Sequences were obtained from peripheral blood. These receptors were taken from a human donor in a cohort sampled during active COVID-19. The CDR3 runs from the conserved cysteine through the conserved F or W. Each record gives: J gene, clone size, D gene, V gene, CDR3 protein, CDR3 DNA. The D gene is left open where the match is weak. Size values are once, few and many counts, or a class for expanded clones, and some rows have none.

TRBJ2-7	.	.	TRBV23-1	CASSHPPGHGRTATYEQYF	TGCGCCAGCAGTCACCCACCTGGACACGGTCGGACGGCCACCTACGAGCAGTACTTC
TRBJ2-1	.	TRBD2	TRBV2	CASRGGEQFF	TGTGCCAGCAGGGGGGGGGAGCAGTTCTTC
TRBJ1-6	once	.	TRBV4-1	CASSQAVGDNYNSPLHF	TGCGCCAGCAGCCAAGCGGTGGGGGACAACTATAATTCACCCCTCCACTTT
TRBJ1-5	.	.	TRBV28	CASRPYEGLGNQPQHF	TGTGCCAGCAGACCTTACGAGGGCCTAGGCAATCAGCCCCAGCATTTT
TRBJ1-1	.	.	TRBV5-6	CASSFISLNTEAFF	TGTGCCAGCAGCTTCATTAGCTTGAACACTGAAGCTTTCTTT
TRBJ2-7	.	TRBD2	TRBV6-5	CASSYSTVTSAYEQYF	TGTGCCAGCAGTTACTCGACGGTAACTAGCGCCTACGAGCAGTACTTC
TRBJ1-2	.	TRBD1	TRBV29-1	CSVERGRFYGYTF	TGCAGCGTTGAGAGGGGGCGCTTTTATGGCTACACCTTC
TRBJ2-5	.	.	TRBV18	CASSPQRGYQETQYF	TGTGCCAGCTCACCCCAGAGAGGGTACCAAGAGACCCAGTACTTC
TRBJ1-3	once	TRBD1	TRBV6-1	CASREDRAPGNTIYF	TGTGCCAGCAGAGAAGACAGGGCCCCTGGAAACACCATATATTTT
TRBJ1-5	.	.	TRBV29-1	CSVVYTGGSNQPQHF	TGCAGCGTTGTTTACACCGGGGGTAGCAATCAGCCCCAGCATTTT
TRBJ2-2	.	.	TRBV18	CASSPDSSGELFF	TGTGCCAGCTCACCGGACAGCTCCGGGGAGCTGTTTTTT
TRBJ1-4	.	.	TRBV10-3	CAISESAATNEKLFF	TGTGCCATCAGTGAGTCGGCAGCAACTAATGAAAAACTGTTTTTT
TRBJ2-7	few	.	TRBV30	CAWSVGPAGWRGALYEQYF	TGTGCCTGGAGTGTAGGCCCCGCCGGATGGAGGGGAGCCCTGTACGAGCAGTACTTC
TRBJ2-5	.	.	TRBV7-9	CASSSTQGEETQYF	TGTGCCAGCAGCTCTACACAGGGCGAAGAGACCCAGTACTTC
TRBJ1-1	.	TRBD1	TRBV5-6	CASSFPGQEELEAFF	TGTGCCAGCAGCTTCCCCGGACAGGAAGAGCTAGAAGCTTTCTTT
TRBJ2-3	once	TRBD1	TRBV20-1	CSASLVGQGAADTQYF	TGCAGTGCTAGTTTAGTCGGACAGGGGGCTGCAGATACGCAGTATTTT
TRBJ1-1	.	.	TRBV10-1	CASRKLRGGTEAFF	TGCGCCAGCAGAAAGCTCCGGGGGGGCACTGAAGCTTTCTTT
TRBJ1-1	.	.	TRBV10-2	CASSGAATEAFF	TGCGCCAGCAGTGGGGCAGCCACTGAAGCTTTCTTT
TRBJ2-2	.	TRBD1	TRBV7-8	CASSSLTGLGGELFF	TGTGCCAGCAGCTCCTTGACAGGGTTGGGCGGGGAGCTGTTTTTT
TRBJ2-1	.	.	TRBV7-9	CASRHESGNHNEQFF	TGTGCCAGCAGACACGAGTCGGGGAATCACAATGAGCAGTTCTTC
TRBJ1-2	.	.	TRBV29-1	CSDTGAGGYTF	TGCAGCGATACAGGCGCGGGGGGCTACACCTTC
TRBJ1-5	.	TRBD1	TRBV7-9	CASSFQGQGHQPQHF	TGTGCCAGCAGCTTTCAAGGACAGGGCCATCAGCCCCAGCATTTT
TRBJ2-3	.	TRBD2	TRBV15	CATSGGGGRTDTQYF	TGTGCCACCAGCGGGGGGGGAGGGAGGACAGATACGCAGTATTTT
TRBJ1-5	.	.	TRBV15	CATSTHRLLNNQPQHF	TGTGCCACCAGCACCCATCGACTCCTCAACAATCAGCCCCAGCATTTT
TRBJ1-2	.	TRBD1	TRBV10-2	CASSDGDRSYGYTF	TGCGCCAGCAGTGACGGGGACAGGAGCTATGGCTACACCTTC
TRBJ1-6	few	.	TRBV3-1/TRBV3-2	CASNQGGGSPLHF	TGTGCCAGCAACCAGGGAGGGGGTTCACCCCTCCACTTT
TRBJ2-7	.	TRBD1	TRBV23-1	CASSQVGQGATMYKYEQYF	TGCGCCAGCAGTCAGGTAGGACAGGGGGCCACAATGTACAAATACGAGCAGTACTTC
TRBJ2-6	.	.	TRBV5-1	CASSLVGGYSGANVLTF	TGCGCCAGCAGCTTGGTCGGAGGATACTCTGGGGCCAACGTCCTGACTTTC
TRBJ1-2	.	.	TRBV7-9	CASSKPGVDYGYTF	TGTGCCAGCAGCAAGCCAGGGGTGGACTATGGCTACACCTTC
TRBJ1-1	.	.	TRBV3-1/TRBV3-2	CASSQTGGWRRTEAFF	TGTGCCAGCAGCCAAACTGGAGGTTGGCGGCGCACTGAAGCTTTCTTT
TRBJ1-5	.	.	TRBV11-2	CASSPTGSNQPQHF	TGTGCCAGCAGCCCGACAGGTAGCAATCAGCCCCAGCATTTT
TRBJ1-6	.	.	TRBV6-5	CASSLLLDRNSPLHF	TGTGCCAGCAGTCTGCTCTTGGACAGAAATTCACCCCTCCACTTT
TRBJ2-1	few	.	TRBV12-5	CASGLGIASRSSYNEQFF	TGTGCTAGTGGTTTGGGGATAGCTTCTCGGAGCTCCTACAATGAGCAGTTCTTC
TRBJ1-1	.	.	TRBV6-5	CASRTGNTEAFF	TGTGCCAGCAGGACAGGGAACACTGAAGCTTTCTTT
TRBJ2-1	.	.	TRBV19	CASREGSYNEQFF	TGTGCCAGTAGGGAGGGCTCCTACAATGAGCAGTTCTTC
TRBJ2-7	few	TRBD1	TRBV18	CASSPSGQGAQQYF	TGTGCCAGCTCACCCTCGGGACAGGGGGCGCAGCAGTACTTC
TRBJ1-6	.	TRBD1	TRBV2	CARSYQQGASSSPLHF	TGTGCCCGCTCATATCAACAGGGGGCAAGTAGTTCGCCCCTCCACTTT
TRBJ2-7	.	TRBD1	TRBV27	CASSLGQINLYEQYF	TGTGCCAGCAGTTTGGGACAGATAAACCTCTACGAGCAGTACTTC
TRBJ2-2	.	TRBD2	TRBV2	CASSESGGPAGELFF	TGTGCCAGCAGTGAGAGCGGGGGGCCGGCCGGGGAGCTGTTTTTT
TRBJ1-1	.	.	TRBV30	CAWRQDTEAFF	TGTGCCTGGAGACAAGACACTGAAGCTTTCTTT
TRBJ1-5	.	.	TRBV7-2	CASSFNSNQPQHF	TGTGCCAGCAGCTTCAATAGCAATCAGCCCCAGCATTTT
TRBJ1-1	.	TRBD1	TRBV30	CAWSTGDIEAFF	TGTGCCTGGAGTACAGGGGACATTGAAGCTTTCTTT
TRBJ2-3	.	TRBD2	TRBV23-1	CASRRTSRGRSDTQYF	TGCGCCAGCAGAAGGACTAGCCGGGGGAGGTCAGATACGCAGTATTTT
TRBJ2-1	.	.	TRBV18	CASSDQGAREQFF	TGTGCCAGCTCAGACCAGGGTGCCCGTGAGCAGTTCTTC
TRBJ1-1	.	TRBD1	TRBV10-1	CASSSLYRGLEAFF	TGCGCCAGCAGTTCCTTATACAGGGGACTGGAAGCTTTCTTT
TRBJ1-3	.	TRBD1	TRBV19	CASSIDRGYGNTIYF	TGTGCCAGTAGCATTGACAGGGGGTACGGAAACACCATATATTTT